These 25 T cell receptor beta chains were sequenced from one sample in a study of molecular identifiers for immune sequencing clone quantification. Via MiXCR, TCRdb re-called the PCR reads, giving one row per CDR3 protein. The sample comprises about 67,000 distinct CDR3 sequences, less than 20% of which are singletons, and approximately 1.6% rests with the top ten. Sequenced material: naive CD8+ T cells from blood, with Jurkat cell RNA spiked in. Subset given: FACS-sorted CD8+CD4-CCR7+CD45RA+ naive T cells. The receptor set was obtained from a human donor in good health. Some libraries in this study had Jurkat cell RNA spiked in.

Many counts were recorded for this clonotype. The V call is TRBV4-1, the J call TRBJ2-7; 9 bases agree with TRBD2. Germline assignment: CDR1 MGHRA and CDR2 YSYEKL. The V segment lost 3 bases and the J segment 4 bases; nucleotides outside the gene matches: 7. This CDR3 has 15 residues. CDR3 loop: CASSHSTSGGYEQYF. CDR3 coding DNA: TGCGCCAGCAGCCACTCGACTAGCGGAGGTTACGAGCAGTACTTC.

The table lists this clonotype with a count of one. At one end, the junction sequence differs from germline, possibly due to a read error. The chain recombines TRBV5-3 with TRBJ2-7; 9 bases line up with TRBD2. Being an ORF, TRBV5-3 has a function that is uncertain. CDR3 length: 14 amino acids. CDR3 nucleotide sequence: TGTGCCAGCAGCTCGACTAGCGGAACCTACGAGCAGTACTTC. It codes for CASSSTSGTYEQYF.

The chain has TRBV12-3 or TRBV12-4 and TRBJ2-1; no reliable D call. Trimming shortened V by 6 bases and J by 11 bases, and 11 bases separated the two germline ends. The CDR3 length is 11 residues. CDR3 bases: TGTGCCAGCAGCTCCACAACTCAGCAGTTCTTC. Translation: CASSSTTQQFF.

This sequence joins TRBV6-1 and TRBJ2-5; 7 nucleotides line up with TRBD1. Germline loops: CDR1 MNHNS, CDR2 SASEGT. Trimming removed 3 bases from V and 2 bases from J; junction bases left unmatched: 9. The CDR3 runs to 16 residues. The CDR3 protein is CASSERWGTAQETQYF. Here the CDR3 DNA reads TGTGCCAGCAGTGAGAGGTGGGGGACAGCACAAGAGACCCAGTACTTC.

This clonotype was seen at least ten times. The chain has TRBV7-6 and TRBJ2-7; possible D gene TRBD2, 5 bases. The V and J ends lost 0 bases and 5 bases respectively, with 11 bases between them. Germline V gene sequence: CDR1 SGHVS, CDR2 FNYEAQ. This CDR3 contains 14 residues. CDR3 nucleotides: TGTGCCAGCAGCTTAGCGGGAAGGACTGACGAGCAGTACTTC. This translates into CASSLAGRTDEQYF.

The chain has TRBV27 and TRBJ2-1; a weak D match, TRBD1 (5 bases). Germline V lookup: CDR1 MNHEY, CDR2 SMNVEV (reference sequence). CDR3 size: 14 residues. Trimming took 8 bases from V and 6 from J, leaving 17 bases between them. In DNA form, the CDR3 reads TGTGCCAGCTCCCTCGCAGGTGGGGCCAATGAGCAGTTCTTC. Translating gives CASSLAGGANEQFF.

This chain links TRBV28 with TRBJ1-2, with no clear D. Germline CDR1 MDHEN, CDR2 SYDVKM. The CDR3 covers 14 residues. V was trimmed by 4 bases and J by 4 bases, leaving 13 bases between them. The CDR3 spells CASSSDLGSYGYTF. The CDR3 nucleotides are TGTGCCAGCAGTTCCGACTTAGGGAGCTATGGCTACACCTTC.

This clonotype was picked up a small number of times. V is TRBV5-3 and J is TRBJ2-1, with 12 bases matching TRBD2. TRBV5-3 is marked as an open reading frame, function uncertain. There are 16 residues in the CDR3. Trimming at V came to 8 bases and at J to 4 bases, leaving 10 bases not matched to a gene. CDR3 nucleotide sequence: TGTGCCAGCAGCCCCGCCGGGACTAGCGGGTACAATGAGCAGTTCTTC. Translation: CASSPAGTSGYNEQFF.

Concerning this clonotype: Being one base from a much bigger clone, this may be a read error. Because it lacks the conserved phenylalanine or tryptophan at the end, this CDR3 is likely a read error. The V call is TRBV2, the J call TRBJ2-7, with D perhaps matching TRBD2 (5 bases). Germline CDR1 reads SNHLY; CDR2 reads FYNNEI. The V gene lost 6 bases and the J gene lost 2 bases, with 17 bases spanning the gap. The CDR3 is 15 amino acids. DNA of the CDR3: TGTGCCAGCAGGCAGGTTAGCGTGTATACCTACGAGCAGTACTCC. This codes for CASRQVSVYTYEQYS.

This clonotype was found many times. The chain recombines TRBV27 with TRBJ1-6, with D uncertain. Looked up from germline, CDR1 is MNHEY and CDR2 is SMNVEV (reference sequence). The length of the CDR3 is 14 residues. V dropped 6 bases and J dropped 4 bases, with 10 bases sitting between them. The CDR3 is CASSPGLYNSPLHF. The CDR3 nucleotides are TGTGCCAGCAGCCCCGGACTTTATAATTCACCCCTCCACTTT.

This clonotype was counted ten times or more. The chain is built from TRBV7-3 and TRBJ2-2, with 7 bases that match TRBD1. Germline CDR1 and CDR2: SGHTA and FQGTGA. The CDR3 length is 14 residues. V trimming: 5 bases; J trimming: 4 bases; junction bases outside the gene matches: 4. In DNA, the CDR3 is TGTGCCAGCAGCCTGACAGGGAGCACCGGGGAGCTGTTTTTT. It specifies CASSLTGSTGELFF.

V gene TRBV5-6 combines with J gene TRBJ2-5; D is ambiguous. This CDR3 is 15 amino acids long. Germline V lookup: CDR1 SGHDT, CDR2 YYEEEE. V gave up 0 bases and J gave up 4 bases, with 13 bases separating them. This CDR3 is CASSLGGWSGETQYF. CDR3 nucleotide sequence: TGTGCCAGCAGCTTGGGGGGATGGTCCGGAGAGACCCAGTACTTC.

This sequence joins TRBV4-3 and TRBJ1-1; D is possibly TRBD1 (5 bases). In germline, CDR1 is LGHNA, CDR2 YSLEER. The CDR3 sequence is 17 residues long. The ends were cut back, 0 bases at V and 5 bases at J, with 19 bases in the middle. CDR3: CASSQDHLLEGKTEAFF. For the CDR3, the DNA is TGCGCCAGCAGCCAAGACCACCTTCTCGAGGGGAAAACTGAAGCTTTCTTT.

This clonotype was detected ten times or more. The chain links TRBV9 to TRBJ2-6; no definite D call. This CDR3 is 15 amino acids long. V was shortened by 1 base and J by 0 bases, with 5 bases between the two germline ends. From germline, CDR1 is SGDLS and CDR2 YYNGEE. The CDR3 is CASSVSSSGANVLTF. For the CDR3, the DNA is TGTGCCAGCAGCGTAAGCAGCTCTGGGGCCAACGTCCTGACTTTC. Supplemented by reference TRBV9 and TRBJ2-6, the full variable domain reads DSGVTQTPKHLITATGQRVTLRCSPRSGDLSVYWYQQSLDQGLQFLIQYYNGEERAKGNILERFSAQQFPDLHSELNLSSLELGDSALYFCASSVSSSGANVLTFGAGSRLTVL.

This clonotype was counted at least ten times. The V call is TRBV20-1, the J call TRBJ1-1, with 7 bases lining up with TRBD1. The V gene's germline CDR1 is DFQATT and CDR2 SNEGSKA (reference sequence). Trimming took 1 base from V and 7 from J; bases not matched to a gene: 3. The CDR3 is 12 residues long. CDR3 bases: TGCAGTGCTAGAGCCCAGGGGGTTGAAGCTTTCTTT. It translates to CSARAQGVEAFF.

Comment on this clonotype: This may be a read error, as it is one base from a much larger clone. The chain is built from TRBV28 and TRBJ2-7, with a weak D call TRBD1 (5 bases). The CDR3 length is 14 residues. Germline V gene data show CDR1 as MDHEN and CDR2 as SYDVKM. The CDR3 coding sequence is TGTGCCAGCAGTCCGAGAATTGCAGGGTACGAGCAGTGCTTC. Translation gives CASSPRIAGYEQCF.

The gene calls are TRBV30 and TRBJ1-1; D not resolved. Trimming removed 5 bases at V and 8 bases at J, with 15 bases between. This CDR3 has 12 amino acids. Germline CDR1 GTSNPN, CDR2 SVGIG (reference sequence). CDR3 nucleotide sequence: TGTGCCTGGGGCGGTGGTAGGTCAGAAGCTTTCTTT. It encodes CAWGGGRSEAFF.

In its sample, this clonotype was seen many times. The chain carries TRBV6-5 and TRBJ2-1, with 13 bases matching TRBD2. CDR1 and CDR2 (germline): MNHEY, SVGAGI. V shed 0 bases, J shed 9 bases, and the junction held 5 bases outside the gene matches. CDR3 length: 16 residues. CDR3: CASSYSGLAGVVEQFF. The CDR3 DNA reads TGTGCCAGCAGTTACTCCGGACTAGCGGGAGTGGTTGAGCAGTTCTTC.

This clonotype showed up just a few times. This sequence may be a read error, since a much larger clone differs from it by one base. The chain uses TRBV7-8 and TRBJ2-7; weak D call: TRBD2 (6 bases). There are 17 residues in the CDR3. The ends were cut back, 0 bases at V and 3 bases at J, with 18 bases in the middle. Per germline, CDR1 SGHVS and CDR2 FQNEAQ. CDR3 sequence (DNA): TGTGCCAGCAGCTTAGCGTATAGCGATAGCGGCTACTACGAGCAGTACTTC. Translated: CASSLAYSDSGYYEQYF.

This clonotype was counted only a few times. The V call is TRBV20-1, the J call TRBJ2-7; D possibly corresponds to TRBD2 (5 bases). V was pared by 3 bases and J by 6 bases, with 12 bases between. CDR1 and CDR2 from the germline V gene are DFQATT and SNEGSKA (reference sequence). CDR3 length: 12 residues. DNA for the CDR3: TGCAGTGCTAGGGAAGCTAGCCCCGAGCAGTACTTC. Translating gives CSAREASPEQYF.

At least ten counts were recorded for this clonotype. CDR3 nucleotides: TGTGCCAGCACCGAAGCGCTAATAGGGACGGACTTGGGGAACACTGAAGCTTTCTTT. This gives the protein CASTEALIGTDLGNTEAFF. This sequence joins TRBV7-6 and TRBJ1-1, with a tentative D call TRBD1 (5 bases). Trimming stripped 7 bases from V and 1 base from J, with 28 bases between. The CDR3 runs 19 residues. Germline V lookup: CDR1 SGHVS, CDR2 FNYEAQ.

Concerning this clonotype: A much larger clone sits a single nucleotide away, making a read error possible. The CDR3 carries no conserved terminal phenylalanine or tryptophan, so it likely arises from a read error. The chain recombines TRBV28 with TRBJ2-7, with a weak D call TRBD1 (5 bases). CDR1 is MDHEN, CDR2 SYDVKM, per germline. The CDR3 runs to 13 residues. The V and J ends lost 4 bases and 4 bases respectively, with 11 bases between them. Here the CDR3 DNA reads TGTGCCAGCAGTTCCCACCAGGGTTACGAGCAGTACCTC. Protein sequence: CASSSHQGYEQYL.

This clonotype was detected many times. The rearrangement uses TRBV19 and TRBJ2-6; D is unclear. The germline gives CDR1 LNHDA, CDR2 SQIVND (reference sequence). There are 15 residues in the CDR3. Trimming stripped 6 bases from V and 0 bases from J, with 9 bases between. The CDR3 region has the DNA TGTGCCAGTAGCCTCAGAGCCTCTGGGGCCAACGTCCTGACTTTC. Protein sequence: CASSLRASGANVLTF.

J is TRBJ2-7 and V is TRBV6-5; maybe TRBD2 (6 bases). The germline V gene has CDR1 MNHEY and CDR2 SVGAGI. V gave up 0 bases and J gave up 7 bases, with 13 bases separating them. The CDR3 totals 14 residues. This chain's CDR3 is CASSYSEGTREQYF. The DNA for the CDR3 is TGTGCCAGCAGTTACTCGGAGGGGACGCGGGAGCAGTACTTC.

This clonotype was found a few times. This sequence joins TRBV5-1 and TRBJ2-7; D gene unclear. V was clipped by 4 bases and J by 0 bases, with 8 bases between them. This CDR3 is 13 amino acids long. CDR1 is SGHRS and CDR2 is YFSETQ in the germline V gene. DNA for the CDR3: TGCGCCAGCAGCCTAGACAACTCCTACGAGCAGTACTTC. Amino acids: CASSLDNSYEQYF.